This TCR beta chain was observed in a study of blood T cell repertoires in COVID-19. As for the study in general: In each case, the material was cDNA or gDNA derived from T cells, B-cell-depleted T cells, or PBMCs.

In the authors' workflow: Amplified reference gene primers provided the basis for estimating nucleated cell counts. Libraries were prepared by immunoSEQ multiplex PCR; TCRdb keeps only in-frame clonotypes and omits some of them. The DNA was the basis for D and trimming; V, J and clone size are from that table. The data show 95,000 to 100,000 clones, approximately 92% seen once. CDR3 length: 14 amino acids. V dropped 0 bases and J dropped 2; count of bases not matched to a gene: 2. In germline, CDR1 is SGHRS, CDR2 YFSETQ. This TCR derives from a man aged 50 to 59 with active COVID-19. This chain uses TRBV5-1 with TRBJ2-7; 7 positions match TRBD1. The sequenced material came from peripheral blood. CDR3 sequence: CASSLATGAYEQYF. The CDR3 bases are TGCGCCAGCAGCTTGGCAACAGGGGCCTACGAGCAGTACTTC.